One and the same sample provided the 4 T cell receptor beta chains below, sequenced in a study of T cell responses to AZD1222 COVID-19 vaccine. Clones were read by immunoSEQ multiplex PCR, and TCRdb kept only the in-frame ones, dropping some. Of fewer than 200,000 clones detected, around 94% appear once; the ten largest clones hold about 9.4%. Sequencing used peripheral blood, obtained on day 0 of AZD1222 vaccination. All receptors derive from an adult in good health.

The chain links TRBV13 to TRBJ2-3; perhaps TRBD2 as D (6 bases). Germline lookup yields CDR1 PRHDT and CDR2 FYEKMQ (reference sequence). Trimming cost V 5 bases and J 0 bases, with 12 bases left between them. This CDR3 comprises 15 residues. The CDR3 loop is CASSQRLESTDTQYF. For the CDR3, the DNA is TGTGCCAGCAGCCAGAGACTAGAGAGCACAGATACGCAGTATTTT.

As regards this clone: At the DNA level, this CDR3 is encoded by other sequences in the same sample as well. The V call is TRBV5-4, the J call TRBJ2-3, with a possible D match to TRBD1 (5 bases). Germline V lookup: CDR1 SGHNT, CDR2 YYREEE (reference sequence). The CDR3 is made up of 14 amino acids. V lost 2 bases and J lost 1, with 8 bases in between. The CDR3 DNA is TGTGCCAGCAGCTTATTAGGGGGCACAGATACGCAGTATTTT. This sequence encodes CASSLLGGTDTQYF.

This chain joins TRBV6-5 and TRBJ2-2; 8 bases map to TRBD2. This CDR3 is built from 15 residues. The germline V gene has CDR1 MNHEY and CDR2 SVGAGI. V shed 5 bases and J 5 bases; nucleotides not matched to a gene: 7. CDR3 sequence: CASSRGGPDTGELFF. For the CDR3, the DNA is TGTGCCAGCAGTCGCGGGGGGCCCGATACCGGGGAGCTGTTTTTT.

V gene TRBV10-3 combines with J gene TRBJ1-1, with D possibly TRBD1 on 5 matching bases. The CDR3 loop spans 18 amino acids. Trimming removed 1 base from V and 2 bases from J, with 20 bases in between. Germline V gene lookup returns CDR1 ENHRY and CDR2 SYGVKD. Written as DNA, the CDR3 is TGTGCCATCAGTGAGTTAGAGACTTGGACAAGGAAAAACACTGAAGCTTTCTTT. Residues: CAISELETWTRKNTEAFF.